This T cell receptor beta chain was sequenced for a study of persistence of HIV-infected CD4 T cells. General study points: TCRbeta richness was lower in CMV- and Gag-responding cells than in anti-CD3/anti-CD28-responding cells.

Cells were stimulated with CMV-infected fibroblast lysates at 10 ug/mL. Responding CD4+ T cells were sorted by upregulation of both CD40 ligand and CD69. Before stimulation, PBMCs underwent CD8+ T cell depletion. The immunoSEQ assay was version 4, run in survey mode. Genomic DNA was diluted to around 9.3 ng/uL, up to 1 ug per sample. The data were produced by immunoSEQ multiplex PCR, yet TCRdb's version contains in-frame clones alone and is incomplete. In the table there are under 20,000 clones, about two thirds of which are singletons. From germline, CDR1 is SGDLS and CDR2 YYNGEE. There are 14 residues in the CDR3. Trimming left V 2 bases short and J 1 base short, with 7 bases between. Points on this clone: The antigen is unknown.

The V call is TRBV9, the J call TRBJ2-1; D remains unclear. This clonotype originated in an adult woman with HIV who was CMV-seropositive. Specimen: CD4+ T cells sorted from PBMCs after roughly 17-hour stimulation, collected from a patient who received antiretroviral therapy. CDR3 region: CASSVSGSYNEQFF. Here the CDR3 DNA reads TGTGCCAGCAGCGTCTCGGGTTCCTACAATGAGCAGTTCTTC.